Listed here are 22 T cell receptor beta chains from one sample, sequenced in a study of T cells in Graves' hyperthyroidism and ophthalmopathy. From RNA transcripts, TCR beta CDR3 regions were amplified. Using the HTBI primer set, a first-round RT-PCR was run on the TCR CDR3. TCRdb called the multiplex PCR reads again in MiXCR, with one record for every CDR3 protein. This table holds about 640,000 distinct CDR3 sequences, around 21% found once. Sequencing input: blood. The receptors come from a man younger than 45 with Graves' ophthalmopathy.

CDR3 nucleotides: TGTGCCAGTAGTATAGAGATACAGGGTGTTCACGAGCAGTACTTC. It is translated as CASSIEIQGVHEQYF. The rearrangement uses TRBV19 and TRBJ2-7; tentative D call: TRBD1 (6 bases). V lost 0 bases and J 5 bases, leaving 14 bases between the germline ends. Germline V gives CDR1 LNHDA, CDR2 SQIVND (reference sequence). The length of the CDR3 is 15 residues.

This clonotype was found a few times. The CDR3 here is CASSHSSGPTDTQYF. CDR3 coding DNA: TGTGCCAGCAGCCACTCTAGCGGGCCCACAGATACGCAGTATTTT. V and J are TRBV3-1 and TRBJ2-3, with TRBD2 matching 8 bases. CDR1 and CDR2 from the germline V gene are LGHDT and YNNKEL (reference sequence). This CDR3 has 15 residues. The J segment lost 2 bases and the V segment lost 3 bases, leaving 4 bases of the junction unmatched.

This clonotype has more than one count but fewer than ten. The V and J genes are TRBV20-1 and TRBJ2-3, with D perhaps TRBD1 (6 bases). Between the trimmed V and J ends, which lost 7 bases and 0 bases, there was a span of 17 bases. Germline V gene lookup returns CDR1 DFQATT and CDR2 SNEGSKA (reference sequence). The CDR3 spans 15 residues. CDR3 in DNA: TGCAGTGGACGCCCCCTGGGGGCTAGCACAGATACGCAGTATTTT. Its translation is CSGRPLGASTDTQYF.

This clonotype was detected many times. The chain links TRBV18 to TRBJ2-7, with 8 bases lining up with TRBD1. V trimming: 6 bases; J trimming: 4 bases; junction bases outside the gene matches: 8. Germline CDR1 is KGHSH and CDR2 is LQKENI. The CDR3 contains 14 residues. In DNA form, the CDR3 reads TGTGCCAGCTCCCAACTACAGGGGGAGTACGAGCAGTACTTC. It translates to CASSQLQGEYEQYF.

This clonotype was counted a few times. This CDR3 reads CASRRQMAEQYF. CDR3 sequence (DNA): TGTGCCAGCAGGCGGCAGATGGCCGAGCAGTACTTC. The rearrangement uses TRBV28 and TRBJ2-7, with unresolved D. CDR1 is MDHEN and CDR2 is SYDVKM in the germline V gene. This CDR3 is built from 12 residues. V gave up 6 bases and J gave up 6 bases, with 12 bases separating them.

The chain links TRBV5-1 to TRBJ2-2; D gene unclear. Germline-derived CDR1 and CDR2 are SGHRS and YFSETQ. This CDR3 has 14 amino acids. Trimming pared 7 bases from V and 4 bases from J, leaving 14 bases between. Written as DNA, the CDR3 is TGCGCCAGCTCGGATCCATCGGGCACCGGGGAGCTGTTTTTT. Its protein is CASSDPSGTGELFF.

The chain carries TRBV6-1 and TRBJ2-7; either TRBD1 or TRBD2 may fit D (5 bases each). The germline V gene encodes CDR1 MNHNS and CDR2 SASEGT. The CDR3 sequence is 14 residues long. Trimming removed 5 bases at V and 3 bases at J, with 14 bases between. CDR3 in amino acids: CASSFRDGDYEQYF. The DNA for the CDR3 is TGTGCCAGCAGTTTCCGGGACGGAGACTACGAGCAGTACTTC.

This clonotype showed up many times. Here the CDR3 DNA reads TGTGCCAGCATTGGGGGGACTGAAGCTTTCTTT. This translates into CASIGGTEAFF. The J gene is TRBJ1-1, the V gene TRBV2, with a weak D call TRBD1 (5 bases). The CDR3 contains 11 residues. The germline gives CDR1 SNHLY, CDR2 FYNNEI. Trimming pared 7 bases from V and 5 bases from J, leaving 8 bases between.

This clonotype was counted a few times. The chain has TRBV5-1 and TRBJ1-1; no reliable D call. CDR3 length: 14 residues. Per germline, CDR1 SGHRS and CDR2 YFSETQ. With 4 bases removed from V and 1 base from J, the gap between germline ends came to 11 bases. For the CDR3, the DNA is TGCGCCAGCAGCCCGCTAAGGGAGAACACTGAAGCTTTCTTT. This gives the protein CASSPLRENTEAFF.

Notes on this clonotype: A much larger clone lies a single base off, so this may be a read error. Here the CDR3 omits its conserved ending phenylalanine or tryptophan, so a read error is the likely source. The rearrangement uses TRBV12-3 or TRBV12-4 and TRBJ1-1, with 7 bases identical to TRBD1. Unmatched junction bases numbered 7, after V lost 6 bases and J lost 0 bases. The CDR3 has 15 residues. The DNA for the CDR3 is TGTGCCAGCAGCTATACGGACAGGTTGAACACTGAAGCTTTCGTT. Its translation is CASSYTDRLNTEAFV.

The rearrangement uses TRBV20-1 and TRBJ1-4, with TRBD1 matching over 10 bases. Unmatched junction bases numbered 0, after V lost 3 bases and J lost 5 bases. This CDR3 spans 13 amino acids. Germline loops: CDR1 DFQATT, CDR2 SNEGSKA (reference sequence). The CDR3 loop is CSARGQGNEKLFF. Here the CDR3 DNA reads TGCAGTGCTAGGGGACAGGGGAATGAAAAACTGTTTTTT.

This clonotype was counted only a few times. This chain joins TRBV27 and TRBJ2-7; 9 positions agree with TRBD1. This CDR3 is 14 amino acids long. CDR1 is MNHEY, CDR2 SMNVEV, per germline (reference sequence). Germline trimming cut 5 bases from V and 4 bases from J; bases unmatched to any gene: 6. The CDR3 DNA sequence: TGTGCCAGCAGTCAAACCGGGACAGGGTACGAGCAGTACTTC. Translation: CASSQTGTGYEQYF.

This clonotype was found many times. CDR3 bases: TGTGCCAGCAGTCAAATCACTAGCGGGAATTACGAGCAGTACTTC. Translation gives CASSQITSGNYEQYF. The rearrangement uses TRBV6-1 and TRBJ2-7; 10 nucleotides agree with TRBD2. CDR1 is MNHNS, CDR2 SASEGT, per germline. The CDR3 is made up of 15 amino acids. The ends lost 5 bases at V and 4 bases at J; junction bases unmatched: 8.

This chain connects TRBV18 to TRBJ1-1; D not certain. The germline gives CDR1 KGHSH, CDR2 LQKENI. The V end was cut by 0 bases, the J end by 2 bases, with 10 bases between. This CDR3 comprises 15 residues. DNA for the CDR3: TGTGCCAGCTCACCACCGCTGGGAGGAAACACTGAAGCTTTCTTT. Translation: CASSPPLGGNTEAFF.

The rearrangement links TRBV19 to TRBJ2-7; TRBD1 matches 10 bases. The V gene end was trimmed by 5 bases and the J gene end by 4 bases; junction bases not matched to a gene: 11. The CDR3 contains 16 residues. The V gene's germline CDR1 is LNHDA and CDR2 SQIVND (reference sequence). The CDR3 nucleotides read TGTGCCAGTAGTGCAGACAACCGGGACAGGGGTTACGAGCAGTACTTC. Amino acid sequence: CASSADNRDRGYEQYF.

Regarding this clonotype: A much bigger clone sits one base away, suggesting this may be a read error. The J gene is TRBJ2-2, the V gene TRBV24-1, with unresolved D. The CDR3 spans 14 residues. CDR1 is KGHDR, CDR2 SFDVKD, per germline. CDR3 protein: CATSEAANAGELFF. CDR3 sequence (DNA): TGTGCCACCAGTGAGGCCGCGAACGCCGGGGAGCTGTTTTTT.

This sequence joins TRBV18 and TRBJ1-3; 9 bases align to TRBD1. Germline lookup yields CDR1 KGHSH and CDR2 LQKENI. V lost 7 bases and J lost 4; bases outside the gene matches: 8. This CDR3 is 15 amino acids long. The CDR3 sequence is CASYAGTGSGNTIYF. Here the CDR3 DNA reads TGTGCCAGCTATGCCGGGACAGGGTCCGGAAACACCATATATTTT.

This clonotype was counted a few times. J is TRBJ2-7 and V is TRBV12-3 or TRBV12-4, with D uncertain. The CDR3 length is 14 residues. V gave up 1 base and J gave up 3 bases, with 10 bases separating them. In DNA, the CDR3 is TGTGCCAGCAGTTTAGGTGCAGTCTACTACGAGCAGTACTTC. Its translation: CASSLGAVYYEQYF.

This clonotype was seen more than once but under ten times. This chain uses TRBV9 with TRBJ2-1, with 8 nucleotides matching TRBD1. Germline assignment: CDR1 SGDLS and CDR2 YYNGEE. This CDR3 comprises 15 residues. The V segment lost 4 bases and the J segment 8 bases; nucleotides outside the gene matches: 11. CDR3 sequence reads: CASSLRTGLSDEQFF. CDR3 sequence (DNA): TGTGCCAGCAGCTTACGGACAGGGCTGAGCGATGAGCAGTTCTTC.

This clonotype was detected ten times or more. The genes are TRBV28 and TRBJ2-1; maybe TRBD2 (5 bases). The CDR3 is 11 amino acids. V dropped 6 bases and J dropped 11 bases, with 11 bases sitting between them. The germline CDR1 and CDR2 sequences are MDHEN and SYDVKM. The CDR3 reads CASRESGKQFF. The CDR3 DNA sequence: TGTGCCAGCAGGGAGTCGGGGAAGCAGTTCTTC.

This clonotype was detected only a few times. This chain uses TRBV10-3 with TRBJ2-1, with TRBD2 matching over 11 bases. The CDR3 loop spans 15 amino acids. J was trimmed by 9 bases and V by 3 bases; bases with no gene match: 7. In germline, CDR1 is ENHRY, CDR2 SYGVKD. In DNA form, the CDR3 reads TGTGCCATCAGTGATAGCACTAGCGGGAGAGGTGAGCAGTTCTTC. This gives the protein CAISDSTSGRGEQFF.

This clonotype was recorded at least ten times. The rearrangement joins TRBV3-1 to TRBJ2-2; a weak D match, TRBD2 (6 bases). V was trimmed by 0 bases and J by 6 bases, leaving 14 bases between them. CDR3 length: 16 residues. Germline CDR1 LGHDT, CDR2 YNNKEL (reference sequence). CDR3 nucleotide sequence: TGTGCCAGCAGCCAAGATGATGGAGGGGTCGCCGGGGAGCTGTTTTTT. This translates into CASSQDDGGVAGELFF. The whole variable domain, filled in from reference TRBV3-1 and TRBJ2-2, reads DTAVSQTPKYLVTQMGNDKSIKCEQNLGHDTMYWYKQDSKKFLKIMFSYNNKELIINETVPNRFSPKSPDKAHLNLHINSLELGDSAVYFCASSQDDGGVAGELFFGEGSRLTVL.